The clone carrying this TCR beta chain was seen only a few times. Its matching antigen is unknown. Trimming took 3 bases from V and 1 from J, leaving 9 bases between them. From germline, CDR1 is SGHVS and CDR2 FQNEAQ. The CDR3 contains 14 residues. This specimen belongs to a study of immune heterogeneity within non-small cell lung tumors. As for the study in general: With respect to histology, the tumors encompassed a few squamous cell carcinomas, fewer than 11 non-squamous carcinomas and 1 not otherwise specified. Study-wide results and caveats: Within each patient, tumor sites shared identical dominant CDR3 beta clonotypes and also held site-unique high-frequency clones. High-frequency T-cell receptor beta clonotypes differed largely between individual patients. With an R of about 0.35, local T-cell clonality correlated moderately but significantly with local tumor mutational burden.

Amplification of the TCR beta CDR3 was achieved through multiplex PCR with 32 V and 13 J primers. Each CDR3 protein is one row after TCRdb ran MiXCR on the multiplex PCR reads. The sample has 20,000 to 25,000 distinct CDR3 sequences, roughly 30% seen once. Template input was genomic DNA from bulk tumor (around 600 ng per sample). Doctors removed several biopsies from each primary tumor during surgery, keeping them far apart. Samples came from untreated patients having curative surgery for newly diagnosed non-small cell lung cancer. The origin of this receptor is a man between 40 and 49 years old with non-small cell lung cancer. Sequencing was done on a sample of lung tumor tissue. The chain combines TRBV7-8 with TRBJ1-1; D gene uncertain. In DNA form, the CDR3 reads TGTGCCAGCAGCTTTATTGCGGGGAACACTGAAGCTTTCTTT. Translated: CASSFIAGNTEAFF.